The 11 T cell receptor beta chains below come from one sample, sequenced in a study of T cell clonotyping in hematopoietic cell transplantation. Sequenced by immunoSEQ multiplex PCR; TCRdb stores in-frame clones only, minus some. Altogether a few thousand clones are present, approximately 85% being singletons, with the ten largest covering approximately 22%. This sample comprised peripheral blood mononuclear cells, obtained 180 days after allogeneic stem cell transplant. Receptors were obtained from a male patient between 60 and 69 years old who had an allogeneic stem cell transplant from an unrelated donor, so T cells may come from the graft donor. Some clones in this sample may be carry-over from other donors' samples.

The gene calls are TRBV7-9 and TRBJ2-5, with unresolved D. Trimming left V 1 base short and J 6 bases short, with 15 bases between. Germline CDR1 reads SEHNR; CDR2 reads FQNEAQ (reference sequence). The CDR3 consists of 15 residues. CDR3 sequence: CASSLGDASVQTQYF. The CDR3 nucleotides read TGTGCCAGCAGCTTAGGAGACGCCTCGGTACAGACCCAGTACTTC.

As regards this clone: One end of the junction does not line up with germline, which may come from a read error. The chain couples TRBV11-2 to TRBJ2-7; TRBD1 agrees at 12 bases. The CDR3 has 14 residues. Germline CDR1 SGHAT, CDR2 FQNNGV. The CDR3 DNA follows: TGTGCCAGCAGCTTTGGGACAGGGGGCGTTCGTTCGGACTTC. This encodes CASSFGTGGVRSDF.

The table lists this clone with a few counts. This rearrangement joins TRBV7-3 to TRBJ1-6; 9 nucleotides align to TRBD1. J gave up 8 bases and V 2 bases, and 4 bases lay outside the gene matches. Germline assignment: CDR1 SGHTA and CDR2 FQGTGA. The CDR3 loop spans 15 amino acids. This CDR3 is CASSLRRQGDSPLHF. The CDR3 coding sequence is TGTGCCAGCAGCTTACGAAGACAGGGGGATTCACCCCTCCACTTT.

The gene calls are TRBV5-4 and TRBJ2-3; no firm D call. This CDR3 has 14 residues. From germline, CDR1 is SGHNT and CDR2 YYREEE (reference sequence). Trimming stripped 4 bases from V and 6 bases from J, with 15 bases between. CDR3 residues: CASSPRLISDTQYF. In DNA, the CDR3 is TGTGCCAGCAGCCCCCGCCTAATTAGTGATACGCAGTATTTT.

DNA for the CDR3: TGTGCCACTACCGGCGGAGGATACACAGATACGCAGTATTTT. Its protein is CATTGGGYTDTQYF. This chain joins TRBV28 and TRBJ2-3, with D possibly matching TRBD2 (5 bases). The germline V and J ends were trimmed by 10 bases and 2 bases, with 16 bases remaining between them. Germline values: CDR1 MDHEN, CDR2 SYDVKM. This CDR3 has 14 amino acids.

The V call is TRBV30, the J call TRBJ1-3; unclear D gene. CDR1 and CDR2 from the germline V gene are GTSNPN and SVGIG (reference sequence). The CDR3 spans 14 residues. V was pared by 0 bases and J by 0 bases, with 6 bases between. The CDR3 nucleotides read TGTGCCTGGAGTGTACTCAGCTCTGGAAACACCATATATTTT. Translation gives CAWSVLSSGNTIYF.

V usage is TRBV28 and J usage is TRBJ2-7; 7 nucleotides agree with TRBD1. Trimming took 5 bases from V and 3 from J; bases not matched to a gene: 4. Germline V lookup: CDR1 MDHEN, CDR2 SYDVKM. The CDR3 spans 13 residues. This chain's CDR3 is CASSTGAHYEQYF. The CDR3 DNA is TGTGCCAGCAGTACAGGGGCTCACTACGAGCAGTACTTC.

The chain is built from TRBV10-3 and TRBJ2-2; TRBD2 agrees at 9 bases. This CDR3 is built from 17 residues. Germline V gives CDR1 ENHRY, CDR2 SYGVKD. V lost 10 bases to trimming and J lost 3 bases; unmatched junction nucleotides: 15. CDR3 DNA: TGTGCCACCGATGGCGGAGCGGGGGGAAGTTACACCGGGGAGCTGTTTTTT. The encoded protein is CATDGGAGGSYTGELFF.

By share, this clone counts as large. This sequence joins TRBV28 and TRBJ2-7; TRBD1 aligns across 9 bases. The trim removed 5 bases at V and 4 bases at J, leaving 3 bases unmatched. CDR3 length: 13 amino acids. The germline V gene encodes CDR1 MDHEN and CDR2 SYDVKM. The CDR3: CASSIGQGYEQYF. The CDR3 DNA sequence: TGTGCCAGCAGTATCGGACAGGGGTACGAGCAGTACTTC.

This clone has just a few counts. The chain joins TRBV18 to TRBJ2-2; TRBD2 is a possible D gene (5 bases). With 1 base removed from V and 9 bases from J, the gap between germline ends came to 18 bases. Per the germline V gene, CDR1 is KGHSH and CDR2 is LQKENI. The CDR3 length is 16 residues. The CDR3 reads CASSPLLGRAERELFF. The CDR3 bases are TGTGCCAGCTCACCACTTCTTGGGAGAGCCGAAAGGGAGCTGTTTTTT.

The J gene is TRBJ1-6, the V gene TRBV9, with 7 bases identical to TRBD1. The germline gives CDR1 SGDLS, CDR2 YYNGEE. The V and J ends lost 5 bases and 7 bases, in that order; junction bases with no gene match: 9. The CDR3 has 15 residues. CDR3 sequence (DNA): TGTGCCAGCAGACCCCGGGACAGTGAAAATTCACCCCTCCACTTT. Its translation is CASRPRDSENSPLHF.